The 29 T cell receptor beta chains presented below share a single source sample, sequenced in a study of blood T cell repertoires in COVID-19. Produced via immunoSEQ multiplex PCR; TCRdb's table is partial and in-frame only. This sample has 190,000 or so clones, with about four fifths found just once. The sequenced sample consisted of PBMCs or T cells enriched from blood (not recorded which). These TCRs come from a man aged 40-55 years who had recovered from COVID-19.

This chain connects TRBV6-5 to TRBJ1-1, with unresolved D. This CDR3 region has 14 residues. Looked up from germline, CDR1 is MNHEY and CDR2 is SVGAGI. The V gene lost 2 bases and the J gene lost 5 bases, with 12 bases spanning the gap. The chain's CDR3 is CASSYRSGGTEAFF. In DNA, the CDR3 is TGTGCCAGCAGTTACAGGTCGGGAGGGACTGAAGCTTTCTTT.

This chain links TRBV28 with TRBJ2-3, with TRBD2 matching 10 bases. Germline CDR1 is MDHEN and CDR2 is SYDVKM. There are 15 residues in the CDR3. Trimming took 6 bases from V and 1 from J; bases not matched to a gene: 4. CDR3 sequence: CASSLGTSGTDTQYF. The CDR3 DNA sequence: TGTGCCAGCAGCCTCGGGACTAGCGGCACAGATACGCAGTATTTT.

V gene TRBV29-1 combines with J gene TRBJ1-1, with D maybe TRBD1 (5 bases). CDR1 is SQVTM and CDR2 is ANQGSEA in the germline V gene. This CDR3 contains 15 residues. V was cut by 3 bases and J by 5 bases, with 19 bases left in between. In DNA form, the CDR3 reads TGCAGCGTTGATGGGGGGGAGGCCTTTTTTACTGAAGCTTTCTTT. This gives the protein CSVDGGEAFFTEAFF.

This clone was seen a single time. The chain employs TRBV7-3 and TRBJ2-1; TRBD1 agrees at 10 bases. Looked up from germline, CDR1 is SGHTA and CDR2 is FQGTGA. This CDR3 contains 16 residues. V was clipped by 5 bases and J by 1 base; unmatched bases: 5. This CDR3 is CASSPGTGESYNEQFF. CDR3 nucleotide sequence: TGTGCCAGCAGCCCGGGGACAGGGGAATCCTACAATGAGCAGTTCTTC. Filled out from reference TRBV7-3 and TRBJ2-1, the complete variable domain reads GAGVSQTPSNKVTEKGKYVELRCDPISGHTALYWYRQSLGQGPEFLIYFQGTGAADDSGLPNDRFFAVRPEGSVSTLKIQRTERGDSAVYLCASSPGTGESYNEQFFGPGTRLTVL.

The V gene is TRBV10-3, the J gene TRBJ1-6; D call uncertain. CDR1 and CDR2 (germline): ENHRY, SYGVKD. The CDR3 totals 14 residues. Trimming cost V 0 bases and J 8 bases, with 8 bases left between them. The CDR3 here is CAISESTRDSPLHF. The CDR3 DNA reads TGTGCCATCAGTGAGTCCACGAGAGATTCACCCCTCCACTTT.

The V call is TRBV19, the J call TRBJ1-3, with 10 bases aligning to TRBD1. CDR1 and CDR2 from the germline V gene are LNHDA and SQIVND (reference sequence). This CDR3 is 19 amino acids long. V lost 5 bases, J lost 2 bases, and 15 bases stayed unmatched. For the CDR3, the DNA is TGTGCCAGTAGTCAAACCGGGACAGGGGCCTTGGGAGCTGGAAACACCATATATTTT. Translating it yields CASSQTGTGALGAGNTIYF.

The J gene is TRBJ1-1, the V gene TRBV27, with D maybe TRBD1 (5 bases). This CDR3 has 14 residues. Per the germline V gene, CDR1 is MNHEY and CDR2 is SMNVEV (reference sequence). V lost 2 bases and J lost 4, with 11 bases in between. CDR3 in amino acids: CASSLGAFSTEAFF. The DNA of the CDR3 is TGTGCCAGCAGTTTAGGGGCTTTTTCCACTGAAGCTTTCTTT.

This clone was seen only a few times. This rearrangement joins TRBV30 to TRBJ1-1; D ambiguous. The V gene lost 4 bases and the J gene lost 4 bases, with 10 bases spanning the gap. The germline V gene encodes CDR1 GTSNPN and CDR2 SVGIG (reference sequence). The length of the CDR3 is 12 residues. This chain's CDR3 is CAWNRRVTEAFF. CDR3 coding DNA: TGTGCCTGGAATCGGAGGGTCACTGAAGCTTTCTTT. The full variable domain, rest sourced from reference TRBV30 and TRBJ1-1, is SQTIHQWPATLVQPVGSPLSLECTVEGTSNPNLYWYRQAAGRGLQLLFYSVGIGQISSEVPQNLSASRPQDRQFILSSKKLLLSDSGFYLCAWNRRVTEAFFGQGTRLTVV.

V is TRBV3-1 (or the pseudogene TRBV3-2) and J is TRBJ2-3, with 12 bases aligning to TRBD2. From germline, CDR1 is LGHDT and CDR2 YNNKEL (reference sequence). The CDR3 contains 13 residues. J was trimmed by 5 bases and V by 6 bases; bases with no gene match: 0. The CDR3 nucleotides are TGTGCCAGCAGACTAGCGGGGGGAGATACGCAGTATTTT. Protein sequence: CASRLAGGDTQYF.

The CDR3 DNA is TGTGCCAGCAGTTGGGGGGGCGACACTGAAGCTTTCTTT. It encodes CASSWGGDTEAFF. The V gene is TRBV12-3 or TRBV12-4, the J gene TRBJ1-1; tentative D call: TRBD1 (6 bases). CDR3 size: 13 residues. Trimming took off 4 bases at V and 3 bases at J, with 9 bases between the two ends.

In this sample, this clone turned up once. The chain recombines TRBV5-1 with TRBJ2-3; possible D gene TRBD2, 5 bases. V lost 0 bases and J 3 bases, leaving 8 bases between the germline ends. CDR1 and CDR2 (germline): SGHRS, YFSETQ. The CDR3 consists of 14 residues. CDR3 sequence (DNA): TGCGCCAGCAGCTTGGCACTAGGGACAGATACGCAGTATTTT. Its protein product is CASSLALGTDTQYF.

The chain carries TRBV5-1 and TRBJ1-2; 8 bases line up with TRBD1. V lost 7 bases to trimming and J lost 3 bases; unmatched junction nucleotides: 14. Germline CDR1 and CDR2: SGHRS and YFSETQ. This CDR3 is 16 amino acids long. For the CDR3, the DNA is TGCGCCAGCGGCCCGGGACAGGTCGGGATTGACTATGGCTACACCTTC. This gives the protein CASGPGQVGIDYGYTF.

CDR3 in amino acids: CASSELGSGGARDEQFF. DNA of the CDR3: TGTGCCAGCAGTGAATTGGGTAGCGGGGGGGCTAGGGATGAGCAGTTCTTC. The chain employs TRBV6-1 and TRBJ2-1; 11 bases agree with TRBD2. The V gene's germline CDR1 is MNHNS and CDR2 SASEGT. After removal of 2 bases from V and 8 bases from J, the junction contained 11 bases not matched to a gene. The CDR3 runs 17 residues.

The chain uses TRBV3-1 (or the pseudogene TRBV3-2) and TRBJ1-2; D is undetermined. The germline CDR1 and CDR2 sequences are LGHDT and YNNKEL (reference sequence). V was shortened by 0 bases and J by 0 bases, with 14 bases between the two germline ends. The CDR3 contains 17 residues. The CDR3: CASSQDSGGLANYGYTF. The CDR3 region has the DNA TGTGCCAGCAGCCAAGATTCCGGCGGCCTAGCTAACTATGGCTACACCTTC.

The chain has TRBV5-6 and TRBJ1-2, with 10 bases lining up with TRBD1. CDR1 and CDR2 (germline): SGHDT, YYEEEE. V lost 2 bases, J lost 7 bases, and 8 bases stayed unmatched. This CDR3 is built from 15 residues. The CDR3: CASSFRDRGLSGYTF. In DNA form, the CDR3 reads TGTGCCAGCAGCTTCAGGGACAGGGGACTCAGTGGCTACACCTTC.

This rearrangement joins TRBV14 to TRBJ1-1; 7 bases are a match to TRBD1. The J segment lost 2 bases and the V segment lost 0 bases, leaving 6 bases of the junction unmatched. The germline V gene encodes CDR1 SGHDN and CDR2 FVKESK. The CDR3 runs to 16 residues. CDR3 coding DNA: TGTGCCAGCAGCCAAGATTTGGGACAGTTAAACACTGAAGCTTTCTTT. It translates to CASSQDLGQLNTEAFF.

The genes are TRBV2 and TRBJ2-3; 13 nucleotides agree with TRBD2. Germline values: CDR1 SNHLY, CDR2 FYNNEI. J lost 5 bases, V lost 6 bases, and 11 bases had no gene match. CDR3 length: 17 amino acids. The CDR3 sequence is CASRQGTSGEARDTQYF. In DNA, the CDR3 is TGTGCCAGCAGGCAAGGGACTAGCGGGGAGGCCAGAGATACGCAGTATTTT.

This chain joins TRBV7-4 and TRBJ1-6; a weak D match, TRBD1 (5 bases). Germline CDR1 is SGHVT and CDR2 is SQSDAQ. This CDR3 spans 18 amino acids. V was pared by 1 base and J by 5 bases, with 18 bases between. CDR3 protein: CASSLVFGQGGDNSPLHF. The CDR3 nucleotides read TGTGCCAGCAGCTTAGTGTTTGGGCAGGGAGGGGATAATTCACCCCTCCACTTT.

The rearrangement joins TRBV6-1 to TRBJ1-6, with 10 bases matching TRBD1. Trimming cost V 4 bases and J 10 bases; bases outside gene matches: 10. CDR1 is MNHNS and CDR2 is SASEGT in the germline V gene. CDR3 size: 16 residues. The CDR3 DNA follows: TGTGCCAGCAGTGGCAGTTTAGGGACAGGGGAATCACCCCTCCACTTT. This gives the protein CASSGSLGTGESPLHF.

This chain uses TRBV10-1 with TRBJ2-1; maybe TRBD1 (5 bases). This CDR3 is built from 14 residues. Trimming shortened V by 0 bases and J by 12 bases, and 15 bases separated the two germline ends. The germline gives CDR1 WNHNN, CDR2 SYGVQD (reference sequence). The CDR3 nucleotides read TGCGCCAGCAGTGAGTCGACTTACCCCCAGGGGCAGTTCTTC. It codes for CASSESTYPQGQFF.

The rearrangement links TRBV4-2 to TRBJ1-2, with D perhaps matching TRBD1 (6 bases). V was shortened by 0 bases and J by 2 bases, with 10 bases between the two germline ends. Germline V gives CDR1 LGHNA, CDR2 YNFKEQ. The CDR3 runs 15 residues. The DNA for the CDR3 is TGTGCCAGCAGCCAAGACCCCACAGGGAACTATGGCTACACCTTC. Amino acids: CASSQDPTGNYGYTF.

This sequence joins TRBV21-1 and TRBJ1-1; the D call of TRBD1 is as the table states it, not checked on the DNA. TRBV21-1 is an annotated pseudogene. This CDR3 spans 16 amino acids. The CDR3 loop reads CASSKNRWDKNTEAFF. CDR3 nucleotides: TGTGCCAGCAGCAAAAATCGCTGGGACAAGAACACTGAAGCTTTCTTT.

This rearrangement joins TRBV19 to TRBJ2-1; 8 bases match TRBD2. The CDR3 length is 15 residues. Trimming at V came to 3 bases and at J to 4 bases, leaving 5 bases not matched to a gene. Per the germline V gene, CDR1 is LNHDA and CDR2 is SQIVND (reference sequence). CDR3 DNA: TGTGCCAGTAGTATCGGGGGGGAACTATACAATGAGCAGTTCTTC. Encoded protein: CASSIGGELYNEQFF.

This sequence joins TRBV11-3 and TRBJ1-5; D is possibly TRBD1 (5 bases). Trimming left V 5 bases short and J 0 bases short, with 14 bases between. Germline V gene lookup returns CDR1 SGHNT and CDR2 YENEEA. There are 16 residues in the CDR3. CDR3 DNA: TGTGCCAGCAGCACGTTGGACATCTATAGCAATCAGCCCCAGCATTTT. It encodes CASSTLDIYSNQPQHF.

The rearrangement joins TRBV11-2 to TRBJ1-1; D is perhaps TRBD1 (5 bases). Germline loops: CDR1 SGHAT, CDR2 FQNNGV. Deletions cut 5 bases from V and 1 base from J, with 14 bases between. CDR3 size: 15 residues. Here the CDR3 reads CASSPFWGTNTEAFF. The CDR3 DNA sequence: TGTGCCAGCAGCCCGTTTTGGGGCACGAACACTGAAGCTTTCTTT.

This clone appeared once. The chain is built from TRBV13 and TRBJ2-1; 8 bases are a match to TRBD1. CDR1 PRHDT and CDR2 FYEKMQ come from the germline V gene (reference sequence). This CDR3 comprises 16 residues. V trimming: 5 bases; J trimming: 5 bases; junction bases outside the gene matches: 11. Here the CDR3 DNA reads TGTGCCAGCAGCCCCGACAGGGGAATCGACCACAATGAGCAGTTCTTC. This encodes CASSPDRGIDHNEQFF.

This rearrangement joins TRBV4-1 to TRBJ2-3, with TRBD2 matching over 8 bases. CDR3 length: 15 residues. The ends lost 0 bases at V and 6 bases at J; junction bases unmatched: 5. CDR1 MGHRA and CDR2 YSYEKL come from the germline V gene. Here the CDR3 DNA reads TGCGCCAGCAGCCAAGAAAACAGCGGGGGTGATACGCAGTATTTT. Translated, it gives CASSQENSGGDTQYF.

The chain recombines TRBV18 with TRBJ1-1, with TRBD1 matching over 11 bases. Germline CDR1 and CDR2: KGHSH and LQKENI. This CDR3 spans 18 amino acids. The J segment lost 9 bases and the V segment lost 3 bases, leaving 18 bases of the junction unmatched. The chain's CDR3 is CASSPPPGTGGMFSKAFF. CDR3 nucleotide sequence: TGTGCCAGCTCACCCCCCCCCGGGACAGGGGGTATGTTCTCCAAAGCTTTCTTT.

In this sample, this clone turned up once. The gene calls are TRBV19 and TRBJ2-1, with D unresolved. This CDR3 is 15 amino acids long. Trimming shortened V by 5 bases and J by 3 bases, and 14 bases separated the two germline ends. In germline, CDR1 is LNHDA, CDR2 SQIVND (reference sequence). CDR3 amino acids: CASSVLFEVYNEQFF. The CDR3 bases are TGTGCCAGTAGTGTCCTCTTTGAGGTCTACAATGAGCAGTTCTTC. The variable domain in full, with the rest retrieved from reference TRBV19 and TRBJ2-1, is DGGITQSPKYLFRKEGQNVTLSCEQNLNHDAMYWYRQDPGQGLRLIYYSQIVNDFQKGDIAEGYSVSREKKESFPLTVTSAQKNPTAFYLCASSVLFEVYNEQFFGPGTRLTVL.